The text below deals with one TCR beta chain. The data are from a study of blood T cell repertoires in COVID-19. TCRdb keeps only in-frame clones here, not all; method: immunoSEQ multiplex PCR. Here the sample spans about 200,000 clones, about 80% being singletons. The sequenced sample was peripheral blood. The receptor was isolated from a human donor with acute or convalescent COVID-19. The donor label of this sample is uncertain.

DNA of the CDR3: TGTGCCAGCAGCTTAGGATACAGTCCTGAGACCCAGTACTTC. This encodes CASSLGYSPETQYF. The J gene is TRBJ2-5, the V gene TRBV7-8; D gene ambiguous. Germline V gene sequence: CDR1 SGHVS, CDR2 FQNEAQ. Trimming took 1 base from V and 5 from J, leaving 11 bases between them. This CDR3 contains 14 residues.